Described below is a single T cell receptor (beta chain) sequence and its context. These data come from a study of shared clonotypes between healthy human individuals. Only in-frame clones appear in the TCRdb table, and some are missing; sequencing was by immunoSEQ multiplex PCR. The repertoire holds some 1,400,000 clones, with roughly 96% as singletons. V gave up 2 bases and J gave up 3 bases; unmatched junction bases: 11. Germline CDR1 KGHSH, CDR2 LQKENI. The CDR3 is 18 amino acids. The sample was naive CD4+ T cells sorted from blood. Subset here: CD45RA+ positively selected. The receptor was derived from a man aged 30 to 39 in good health. This chain joins TRBV18 and TRBJ2-5; 11 nucleotides align to TRBD2. The CDR3, as DNA: TGTGCCAGCTCACCATCTAGCGGGACTAGCGGAACCAAAGAGACCCAGTACTTC. Encoded protein: CASSPSSGTSGTKETQYF.